This T cell receptor beta chain was profiled in a study of identical twins. Whole-study findings and limits: Memory repertoires showed no such pattern, whereas abundant cord blood beta clonotypes carried fewer insertions. Part of the zero-insertion signal could reflect confounding by invariant MAIT and iNKT cells. Twin pairs' shared out-of-frame alpha sequences were enriched in low generation probability. Within monozygotic twins, out-of-frame TCR alpha sharing was underestimated by the models.

TCRdb processed the 5' RACE reads anew with MiXCR; each CDR3 protein has one entry. The repertoire has nearly 900,000 distinct CDR3 sequences, 10% to 15% of them found once; the top ten carry around 1.6%. V dropped 4 bases and J dropped 2; count of bases not matched to a gene: 6. The CDR3 runs to 16 residues. In germline, CDR1 is SGHRS, CDR2 YFSETQ. Points on this clonotype: What it binds is not known.

The same sample was also studied in work on yellow fever vaccine responses in identical twins.

This sequence originates from a woman between 18 and 30 years old in good health. Material for sequencing was PBMCs. This chain uses TRBV5-1 with TRBJ2-3; 11 bases map to TRBD2. As DNA, the CDR3 is TGCGCCAGCAGCCCGCAACTAGCGGGAGACACAGATACGCAGTATTTT. Translation gives CASSPQLAGDTDTQYF.